Listed here is a single TCR beta chain. The antigen is unknown. The source of the sample is a study of chemoradiotherapy in HPV16-positive cancers. Study-level results: Candidate HPV-specific clones and E7-related TCR motifs grew in tumor during treatment.

TCRdb keeps only in-frame clones here, not all; method: immunoSEQ multiplex PCR. This table holds about 30,000 clones, roughly nine tenths found once. The sequence derives from a human donor with HPV-associated anogenital cancer. The sample consisted of blood, taken from a patient who underwent chemoradiotherapy.

DNA for the CDR3: TGTGCCAGCAGCTTAGGAAGGAACCCCTCCTACGAGCAGTACTTC. Protein product: CASSLGRNPSYEQYF. The chain carries TRBV7-6 and TRBJ2-7, with D hard to call. V was pared by 1 base and J by 0 bases, with 10 bases between. The CDR3 consists of 15 residues. Per germline, CDR1 SGHVS and CDR2 FNYEAQ. Using reference TRBV7-6 and TRBJ2-7 for the parts outside the CDR3, the full variable domain is GAGVSQSPRYKVTKRGQDVALRCDPISGHVSLYWYRQALGQGPEFLTYFNYEAQQDKSGLPNDRFSAERPEGSISTLTIQRTEQRDSAMYRCASSLGRNPSYEQYFGPGTRLTVT.